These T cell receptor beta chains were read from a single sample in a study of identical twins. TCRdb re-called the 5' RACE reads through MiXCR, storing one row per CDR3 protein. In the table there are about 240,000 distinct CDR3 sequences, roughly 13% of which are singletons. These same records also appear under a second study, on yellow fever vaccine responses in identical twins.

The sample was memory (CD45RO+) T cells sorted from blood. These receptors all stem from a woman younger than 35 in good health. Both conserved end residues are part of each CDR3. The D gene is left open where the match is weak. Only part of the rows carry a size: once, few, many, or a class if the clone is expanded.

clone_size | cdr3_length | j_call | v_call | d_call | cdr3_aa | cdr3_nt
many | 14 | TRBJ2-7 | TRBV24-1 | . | CATSDKGLGYEQYF | TGTGCCACCAGTGATAAGGGGCTAGGCTACGAGCAGTACTTC
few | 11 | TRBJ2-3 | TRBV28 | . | CASSSPGAQYF | TGTGCCAGCAGTTCGCCGGGTGCGCAGTATTTT
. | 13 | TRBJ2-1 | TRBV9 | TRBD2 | CASDPGGYNEQFF | TGTGCCAGCGACCCGGGGGGTTACAATGAGCAGTTCTTC
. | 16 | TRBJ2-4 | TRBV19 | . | CASSRGRSAAKNIQYF | TGTGCCAGTAGTCGGGGAAGGTCGGCGGCCAAAAACATTCAGTACTTC
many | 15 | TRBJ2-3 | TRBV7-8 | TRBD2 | CASSQSTSGGYTQYF | TGTGCCAGCAGCCAATCGACTAGCGGGGGGTATACGCAGTATTTT
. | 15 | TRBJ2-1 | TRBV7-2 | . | CASSLTVAGYNEQFF | TGTGCCAGCAGCTTAACCGTTGCCGGGTACAATGAGCAGTTCTTC
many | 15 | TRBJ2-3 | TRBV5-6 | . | CASSYPRGGTDTQYF | TGTGCCAGCAGCTACCCGAGGGGCGGCACAGATACGCAGTATTTT
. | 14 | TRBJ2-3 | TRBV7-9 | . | CASSFWDRTDTQYF | TGTGCCAGCAGCTTTTGGGACCGCACAGATACGCAGTATTTT
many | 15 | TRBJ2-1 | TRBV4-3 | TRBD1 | CASSQSGTGYNEQFF | TGCGCCAGCAGCCAGTCCGGGACAGGCTACAATGAGCAGTTCTTC
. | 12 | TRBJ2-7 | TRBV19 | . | CASSQPGYEQYF | TGTGCCAGTAGTCAGCCAGGGTACGAGCAGTACTTC
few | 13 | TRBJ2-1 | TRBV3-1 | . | CASSPRTLNEQFF | TGTGCCAGCAGCCCCAGGACACTCAATGAGCAGTTCTTC
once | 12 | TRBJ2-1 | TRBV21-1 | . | CASSVRGHEQFF | TGTGCCAGCAGCGTCAGGGGCCATGAGCAGTTCTTC
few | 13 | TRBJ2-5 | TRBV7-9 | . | CASLQDILETQYF | TGTGCCAGCCTCCAGGATATTTTAGAGACCCAGTACTTC
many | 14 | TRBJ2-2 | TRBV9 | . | CASSSTIVSGELFF | TGTGCCAGCAGCTCCACAATAGTATCCGGGGAGCTGTTTTTT
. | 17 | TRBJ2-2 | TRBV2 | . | CASTQNIGVVGTGELFF | TGTGCCAGCACGCAAAATATTGGTGTGGTGGGAACCGGGGAGCTGTTTTTT
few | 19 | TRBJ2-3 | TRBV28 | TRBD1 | CASSYRLGQGDWGTDTQYF | TGTGCCAGCAGTTACAGACTCGGACAGGGAGATTGGGGCACAGATACGCAGTATTTT
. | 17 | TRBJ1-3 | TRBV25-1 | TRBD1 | CASSGPGTGSSGNTIYF | TGTGCCAGCAGTGGACCCGGGACAGGGTCCTCTGGAAACACCATATATTTT
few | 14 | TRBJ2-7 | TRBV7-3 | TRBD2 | CASSSSSGGAKQYF | TGTGCCAGCAGCTCAAGTTCGGGGGGTGCAAAGCAGTACTTC
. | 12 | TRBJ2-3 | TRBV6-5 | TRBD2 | CASSYGEGTQYF | TGTGCCAGCAGTTACGGGGAGGGTACGCAGTATTTT
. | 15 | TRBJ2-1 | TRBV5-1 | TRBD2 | CASSLASGGAGEQFF | TGCGCCAGCAGCTTGGCTAGCGGGGGGGCGGGTGAGCAGTTCTTC
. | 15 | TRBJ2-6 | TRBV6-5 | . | CASSYGISGANVLTF | TGTGCCAGCAGTTATGGGATCTCTGGGGCCAACGTCCTGACTTTC
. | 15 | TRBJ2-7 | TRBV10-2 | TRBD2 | CASSDSVAGTYEQYF | TGCGCCAGCAGTGACTCGGTAGCGGGAACCTACGAGCAGTACTTC
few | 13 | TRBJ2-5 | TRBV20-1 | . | CSAAHGAPETQYF | TGCAGTGCTGCGCACGGGGCCCCAGAGACCCAGTACTTC
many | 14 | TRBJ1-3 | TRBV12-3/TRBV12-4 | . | CASSFLLLGNTIYF | TGTGCCAGCAGTTTCCTTCTCCTGGGGAACACCATATATTTT
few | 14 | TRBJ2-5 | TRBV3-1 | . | CASSRGQRGETQYF | TGTGCCAGCAGCCGTGGACAGAGGGGGGAGACCCAGTACTTC
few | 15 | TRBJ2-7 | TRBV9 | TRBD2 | CASSVASGISYEQYF | TGTGCCAGCAGCGTAGCTAGCGGGATCTCCTACGAGCAGTACTTC
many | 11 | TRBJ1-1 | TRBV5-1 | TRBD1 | CASSLQGSAFF | TGCGCCAGCAGCCTACAGGGGAGCGCTTTCTTT
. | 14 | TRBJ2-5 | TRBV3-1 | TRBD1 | CASRAGTGQETQYF | TGTGCCAGCAGGGCCGGGACAGGGCAAGAGACCCAGTACTTC
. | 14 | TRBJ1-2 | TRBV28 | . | CASSSLGLSNGYTF | TGTGCCAGCAGTTCCCTCGGCCTTTCCAATGGCTACACCTTC
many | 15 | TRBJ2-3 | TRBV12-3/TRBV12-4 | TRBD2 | CASSPNSGGWDTQYF | TGTGCCAGCAGCCCTAATAGCGGGGGCTGGGATACGCAGTATTTT
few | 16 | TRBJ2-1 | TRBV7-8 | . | CASSLMAAGANNEQFF | TGTGCCAGCAGTCTAATGGCCGCGGGGGCCAACAATGAGCAGTTCTTC
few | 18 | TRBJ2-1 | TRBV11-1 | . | CASSLIGKTASSYNEQFF | TGTGCCAGCAGCTTAATCGGTAAAACAGCTAGCTCCTACAATGAGCAGTTCTTC